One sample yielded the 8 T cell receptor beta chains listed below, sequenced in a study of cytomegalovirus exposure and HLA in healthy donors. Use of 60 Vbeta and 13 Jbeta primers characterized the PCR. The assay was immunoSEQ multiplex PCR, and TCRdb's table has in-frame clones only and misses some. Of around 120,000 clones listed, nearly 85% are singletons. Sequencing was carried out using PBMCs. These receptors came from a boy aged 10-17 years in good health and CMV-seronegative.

CDR3 nucleotides: TGTGCCTGGAGTACCTCCGGGAGGGCCGGTTACGAGCAGTACTTC. This gives the protein CAWSTSGRAGYEQYF. The V and J genes are TRBV30 and TRBJ2-7, with 8 bases fitting TRBD2. The CDR3 has 15 residues. Trimming removed 2 bases from V and 4 bases from J; junction bases left unmatched: 10. Germline CDR1 is GTSNPN and CDR2 is SVGIG (reference sequence).

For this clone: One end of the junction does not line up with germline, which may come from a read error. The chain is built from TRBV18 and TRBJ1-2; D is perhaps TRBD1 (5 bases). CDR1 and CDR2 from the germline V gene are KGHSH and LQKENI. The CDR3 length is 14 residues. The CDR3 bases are TGTGTCAGCTCACCGATTGGGGGGACGGATGGCTACACCTTC. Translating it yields CVSSPIGGTDGYTF.

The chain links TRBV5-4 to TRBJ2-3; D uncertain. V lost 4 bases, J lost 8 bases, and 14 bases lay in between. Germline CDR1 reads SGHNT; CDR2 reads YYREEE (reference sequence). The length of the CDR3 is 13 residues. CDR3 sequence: CASSRVDSGTQYF. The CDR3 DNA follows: TGTGCCAGCAGCCGGGTTGATAGTGGTACGCAGTATTTT.

This chain's CDR3 is CASSRQRAGGAYNEQFF. CDR3 DNA: TGCGCCAGCAGCCGACAAAGAGCGGGGGGGGCCTACAATGAGCAGTTCTTC. This chain joins TRBV4-1 and TRBJ2-1, with 10 nucleotides matching TRBD2. J lost 2 bases, V lost 4 bases, and 8 bases had no gene match. The CDR3 runs 17 residues. Germline CDR1 is MGHRA and CDR2 is YSYEKL.

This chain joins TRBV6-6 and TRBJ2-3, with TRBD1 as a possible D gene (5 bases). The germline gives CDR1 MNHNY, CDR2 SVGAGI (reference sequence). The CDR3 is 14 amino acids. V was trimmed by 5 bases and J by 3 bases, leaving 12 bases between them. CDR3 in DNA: TGTGCCAGCAGTAGCCCAGGGATTACAGATACGCAGTATTTT. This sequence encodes CASSSPGITDTQYF.

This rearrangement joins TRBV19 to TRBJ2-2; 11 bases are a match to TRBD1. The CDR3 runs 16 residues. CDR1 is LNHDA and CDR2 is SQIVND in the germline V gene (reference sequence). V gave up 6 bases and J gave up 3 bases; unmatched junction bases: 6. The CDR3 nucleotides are TGTGCCAGTAGCAAACTGGGACAGGGGGACACCGGGGAGCTGTTTTTT. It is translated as CASSKLGQGDTGELFF.

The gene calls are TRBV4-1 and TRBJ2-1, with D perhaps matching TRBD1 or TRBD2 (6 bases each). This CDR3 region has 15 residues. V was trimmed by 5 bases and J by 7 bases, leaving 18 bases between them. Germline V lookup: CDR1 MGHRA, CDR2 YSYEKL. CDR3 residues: CASSEGGRDSNEQFF. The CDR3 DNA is TGCGCCAGCAGCGAAGGGGGACGGGACTCGAATGAGCAGTTCTTC.

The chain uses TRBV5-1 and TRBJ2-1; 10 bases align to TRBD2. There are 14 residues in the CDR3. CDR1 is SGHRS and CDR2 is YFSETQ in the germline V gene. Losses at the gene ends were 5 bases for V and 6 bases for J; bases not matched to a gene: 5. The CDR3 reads CASRVAGGGNEQFF. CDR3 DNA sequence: TGCGCCAGCAGGGTAGCGGGAGGAGGCAATGAGCAGTTCTTC.